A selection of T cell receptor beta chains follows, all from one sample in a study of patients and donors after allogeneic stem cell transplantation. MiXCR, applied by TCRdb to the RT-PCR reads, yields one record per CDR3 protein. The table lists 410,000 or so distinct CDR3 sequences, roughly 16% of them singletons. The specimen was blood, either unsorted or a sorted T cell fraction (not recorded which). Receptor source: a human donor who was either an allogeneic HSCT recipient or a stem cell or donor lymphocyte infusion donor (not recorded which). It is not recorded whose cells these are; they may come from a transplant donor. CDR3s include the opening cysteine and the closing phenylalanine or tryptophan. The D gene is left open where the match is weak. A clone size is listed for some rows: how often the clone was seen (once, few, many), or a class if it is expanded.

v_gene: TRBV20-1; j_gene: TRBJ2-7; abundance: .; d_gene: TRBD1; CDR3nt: TGCAGTGCTACCCCGGGACAGTCCTACGAGCAGTACTTC; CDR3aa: CSATPGQSYEQYF
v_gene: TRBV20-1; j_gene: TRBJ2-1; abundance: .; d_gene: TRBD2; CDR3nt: TGCAGTGCTAGACCCGGGACTAGCGGTGAGCAGTTCTTC; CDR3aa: CSARPGTSGEQFF
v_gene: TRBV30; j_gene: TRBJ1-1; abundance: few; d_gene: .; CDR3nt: TGTGCCCGAATCGACAGGCTCCTCTCTGAAGCTTTCTTT; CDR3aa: CARIDRLLSEAFF
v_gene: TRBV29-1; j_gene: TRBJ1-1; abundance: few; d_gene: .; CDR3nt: TGCAGCGGGAGGAACAGGAACACTGAAGCTTTCTTT; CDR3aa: CSGRNRNTEAFF
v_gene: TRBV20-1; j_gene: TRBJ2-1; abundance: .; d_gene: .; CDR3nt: TGCAGTGCTAGAGATGGTTTCTCTCGGACCAGCGGGTCCTACAATGAGCAGTTCTTC; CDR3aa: CSARDGFSRTSGSYNEQFF
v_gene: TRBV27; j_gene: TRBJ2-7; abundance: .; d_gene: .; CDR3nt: TGTGCCAGCAGTACGGGGGTTGCCTACGAGCAGTACTTC; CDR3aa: CASSTGVAYEQYF
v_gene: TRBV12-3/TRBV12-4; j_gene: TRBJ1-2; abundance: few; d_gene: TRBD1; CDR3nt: TGTGCCAGCAGTTCACACAGGGGGAGAGACTATGGCTACACCTTC; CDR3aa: CASSSHRGRDYGYTF
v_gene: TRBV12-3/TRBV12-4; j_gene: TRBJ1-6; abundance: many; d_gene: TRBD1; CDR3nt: TGTGCCAGCAGGATCAGGGGGCCGAGGAATTCACCCCTCCACTTT; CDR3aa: CASRIRGPRNSPLHF
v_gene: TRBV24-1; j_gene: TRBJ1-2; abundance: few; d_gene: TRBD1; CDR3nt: TGTGCCACCAGTGTTACCGGGACAGGGGACTATGGCTACACCTTC; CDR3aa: CATSVTGTGDYGYTF
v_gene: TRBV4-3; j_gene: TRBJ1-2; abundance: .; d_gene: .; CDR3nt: TGCGCCAGCAGCCAAGGCTCCGGGAACTATGGCTACACCTTC; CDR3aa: CASSQGSGNYGYTF
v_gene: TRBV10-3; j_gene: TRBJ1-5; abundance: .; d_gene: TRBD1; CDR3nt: TGTGCCATCAGTGCGACAGGGTTGAATCAGCCCCAGCATTTT; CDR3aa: CAISATGLNQPQHF
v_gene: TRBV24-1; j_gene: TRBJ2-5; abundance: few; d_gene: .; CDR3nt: TGTGCCACCAGTGATTTCGGCCGGGCCCAAGAGACCCAGTACTTC; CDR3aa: CATSDFGRAQETQYF
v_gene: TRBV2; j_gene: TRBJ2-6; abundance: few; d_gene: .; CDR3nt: TGTGCCAGCAGGGTTACTAGATCTGGGGCCAACGTCCTGACTTTC; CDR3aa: CASRVTRSGANVLTF
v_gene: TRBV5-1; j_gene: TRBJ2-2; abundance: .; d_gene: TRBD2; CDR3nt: TGCGCCAGCAGCTTGCCCCTAGCGGGAAACACCGGGGAGCTGTTTTTT; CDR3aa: CASSLPLAGNTGELFF
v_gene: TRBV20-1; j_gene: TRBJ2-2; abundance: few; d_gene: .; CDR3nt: TGCAGTGCTAGCTTTGCGAACACCGGGGAGCTGTTTTTT; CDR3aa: CSASFANTGELFF
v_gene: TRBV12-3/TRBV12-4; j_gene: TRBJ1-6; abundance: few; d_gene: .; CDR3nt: TGTGCCAGCAGTCCTGGGACGGTTAATTCACCCCTCCACTTT; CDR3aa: CASSPGTVNSPLHF
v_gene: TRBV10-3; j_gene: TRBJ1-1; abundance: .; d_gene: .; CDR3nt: TGTGCCATCAGTGAGGGCAGGGTCATCATGAACACTGAAGCTTTCTTT; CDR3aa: CAISEGRVIMNTEAFF
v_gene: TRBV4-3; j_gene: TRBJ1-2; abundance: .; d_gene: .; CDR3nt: TGCGCCAGCAGCCAAGATCTTGGGGGGCCCACCTTC; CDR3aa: CASSQDLGGPTF
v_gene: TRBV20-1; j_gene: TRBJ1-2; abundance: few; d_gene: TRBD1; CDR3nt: TGCAGGGTGGACCCGGGACAGGCCGATGGCTACACCTTC; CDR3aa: CRVDPGQADGYTF
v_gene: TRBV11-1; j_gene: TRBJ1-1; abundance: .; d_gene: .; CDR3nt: TGTGCCAGCAGCTTATACCGTATCCGACCGGTGAACACTGAAGCTTTCTTT; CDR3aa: CASSLYRIRPVNTEAFF
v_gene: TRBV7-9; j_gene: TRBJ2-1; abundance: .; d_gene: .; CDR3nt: TGTGCCAGCAGCTTAGGGGCTGGTGAGCAGTTCTTC; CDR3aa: CASSLGAGEQFF
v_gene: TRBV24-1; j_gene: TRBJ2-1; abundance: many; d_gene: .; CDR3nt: TGTGCCACCAGTGGTCTAGACGCGGACGCCTACAATGAGCAGTTCTTC; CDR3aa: CATSGLDADAYNEQFF
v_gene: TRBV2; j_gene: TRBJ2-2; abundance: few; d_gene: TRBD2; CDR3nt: TGTGCCACCGACGGGGGGGCGCGGGCCGGGGAGCTGTTTTTT; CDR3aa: CATDGGARAGELFF
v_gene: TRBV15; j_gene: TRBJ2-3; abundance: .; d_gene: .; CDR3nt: TGTGCCACCAGCAGAGACAGGCTTAGGGATACGCAGTATTTT; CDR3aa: CATSRDRLRDTQYF
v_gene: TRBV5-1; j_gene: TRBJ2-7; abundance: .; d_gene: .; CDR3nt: TGCGCCAGCAGCTTGGCCTGGGGACTTCCGACTACCTACGAGCAGTACTTC; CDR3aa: CASSLAWGLPTTYEQYF
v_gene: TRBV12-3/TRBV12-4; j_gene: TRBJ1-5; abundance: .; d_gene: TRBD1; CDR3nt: TGTGCCAGCAGTAGCCCGGGACAGGGAGGTAAGCCCCAGCATTTT; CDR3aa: CASSSPGQGGKPQHF
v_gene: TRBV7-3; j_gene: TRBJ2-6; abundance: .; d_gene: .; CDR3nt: TGTGCCAGCAGCTTAATGTCCACAGCCAGCTCTGGGGCCAACGTCCTGACTTTC; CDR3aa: CASSLMSTASSGANVLTF